Presented here are 8 T cell receptor beta chains from one specimen sequenced in a study of PD-1 blockade in classical Hodgkin lymphoma. Every one of the patients relapsed after autologous stem cell transplantation (brentuximab vedotin exposure was variable). Assay: immunoSEQ multiplex PCR; the TCRdb copy retains only in-frame clones and omits some. The table records over 35,000 clones, about 86% of them present only once. The specimen comprised peripheral blood mononuclear cells (PBMCs), sampled before the second cycle of nivolumab. These receptors all stem from a human donor with classical Hodgkin lymphoma.

The chain links TRBV5-1 to TRBJ2-1; a weak D match, TRBD2 (6 bases). Germline-derived CDR1 and CDR2 are SGHRS and YFSETQ. Trimming stripped 7 bases from V and 8 bases from J, with 22 bases between. The CDR3 length is 15 residues. The DNA for the CDR3 is TGCGCCAGCTCCTTGGGGGGAGGACCCTTCGATGAGCAGTTCTTC. Its protein is CASSLGGGPFDEQFF.

This clone was counted between two and nine times. The chain couples TRBV28 to TRBJ2-1, with 11 bases matching TRBD2. The length of the CDR3 is 16 residues. V dropped 6 bases and J dropped 4; count of bases not matched to a gene: 8. Germline assignment: CDR1 MDHEN and CDR2 SYDVKM. For the CDR3, the DNA is TGTGCCAGCAGCCTCCCACTAGCGGGGGTTTACAATGAGCAGTTCTTC. It specifies CASSLPLAGVYNEQFF.

V usage is TRBV18 and J usage is TRBJ2-5, with D possibly matching TRBD1 (6 bases). In germline, CDR1 is KGHSH, CDR2 LQKENI. This CDR3 is built from 15 residues. V was trimmed by 8 bases and J by 2 bases, leaving 18 bases between them. CDR3 loop: CASQKQGPSQETQYF. The CDR3 nucleotides read TGTGCCAGCCAAAAACAGGGACCATCGCAAGAGACCCAGTACTTC.

In this sample, this clone turned up once. The V and J genes are TRBV4-2 and TRBJ1-2; perhaps TRBD1 as D (6 bases). This CDR3 has 13 amino acids. The germline CDR1 and CDR2 sequences are LGHNA and YNFKEQ. The V gene lost 1 base and the J gene lost 6 bases, with 9 bases spanning the gap. The CDR3 protein is CASSQGQVDGYTF. CDR3 bases: TGTGCCAGCAGCCAAGGACAGGTGGATGGCTACACCTTC.

There are a few counts of this clone. Other DNA sequences in the sample encode the same CDR3. The rearrangement uses TRBV19 and TRBJ2-3; TRBD1 agrees at 10 bases. The CDR3 has 16 residues. CDR1 LNHDA and CDR2 SQIVND come from the germline V gene (reference sequence). V was clipped by 3 bases and J by 1 base; unmatched bases: 4. Here the CDR3 reads CASSIGTGEGTDTQYF. The CDR3 region has the DNA TGTGCCAGTAGTATCGGGACAGGGGAAGGCACAGATACGCAGTATTTT.

This clone has just a few counts. This sequence joins TRBV16 and TRBJ1-2; D remains ambiguous. The CDR3 is 12 residues long. V was shortened by 2 bases and J by 5 bases, with 6 bases between the two germline ends. CDR1 KGHSY and CDR2 FQNENV come from the germline V gene. Here the CDR3 reads CASSQGGYGYTF. The CDR3 region has the DNA TGTGCCAGCAGCCAAGGCGGTTATGGCTACACCTTC.

The chain is built from TRBV6-1 and TRBJ2-5; the D is unclear. The J call may be mistaken, given a closer DNA end match to TRBJ2-7. Germline V lookup: CDR1 MNHNS, CDR2 SASEGT. The CDR3 consists of 15 residues. DNA of the CDR3: TGTGCCAGCAGTGAGTTGACTGTACCCTCCTACGAGCAGTACTTC. It translates to CASSELTVPSYEQYF.

The chain recombines TRBV5-4 with TRBJ2-5; 12 nucleotides align to TRBD2. The germline CDR1 and CDR2 sequences are SGHNT and YYREEE (reference sequence). CDR3 length: 14 residues. V dropped 5 bases and J dropped 5; count of bases not matched to a gene: 4. CDR3 protein: CASRTSGSWETQYF. The CDR3 nucleotides read TGTGCCAGCAGGACTAGCGGGAGTTGGGAGACCCAGTACTTC.